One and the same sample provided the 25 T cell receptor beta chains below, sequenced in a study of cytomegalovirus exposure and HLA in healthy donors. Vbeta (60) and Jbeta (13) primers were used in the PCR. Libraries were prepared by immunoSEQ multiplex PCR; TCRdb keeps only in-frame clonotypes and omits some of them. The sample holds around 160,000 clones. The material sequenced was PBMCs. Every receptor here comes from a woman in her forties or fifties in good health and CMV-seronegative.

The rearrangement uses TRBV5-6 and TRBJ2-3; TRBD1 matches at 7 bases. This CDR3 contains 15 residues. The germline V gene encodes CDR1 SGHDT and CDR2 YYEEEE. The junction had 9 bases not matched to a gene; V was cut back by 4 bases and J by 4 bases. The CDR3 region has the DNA TGTGCCAGCAGCATACGACAGGGTTACTCAGATACGCAGTATTTT. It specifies CASSIRQGYSDTQYF.

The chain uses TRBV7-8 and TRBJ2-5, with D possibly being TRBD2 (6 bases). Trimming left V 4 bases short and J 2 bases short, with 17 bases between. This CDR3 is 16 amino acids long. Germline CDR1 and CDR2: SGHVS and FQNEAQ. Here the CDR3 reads CASSYRTTAGQETQYF. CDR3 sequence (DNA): TGTGCCAGCAGCTACCGGACAACAGCGGGTCAAGAGACCCAGTACTTC.

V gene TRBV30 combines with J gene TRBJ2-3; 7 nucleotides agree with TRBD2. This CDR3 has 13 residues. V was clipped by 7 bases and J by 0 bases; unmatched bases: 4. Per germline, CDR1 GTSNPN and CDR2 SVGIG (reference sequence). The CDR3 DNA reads TGTGCCTTCCATAGCGGGAGCACAGATACGCAGTATTTT. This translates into CAFHSGSTDTQYF.

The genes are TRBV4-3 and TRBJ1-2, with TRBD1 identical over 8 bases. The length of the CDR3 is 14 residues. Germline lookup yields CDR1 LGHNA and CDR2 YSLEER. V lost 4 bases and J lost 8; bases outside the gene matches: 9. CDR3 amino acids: CASSPERTGLGYTF. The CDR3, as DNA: TGCGCCAGCAGCCCCGAAAGGACAGGGCTAGGCTACACCTTC.

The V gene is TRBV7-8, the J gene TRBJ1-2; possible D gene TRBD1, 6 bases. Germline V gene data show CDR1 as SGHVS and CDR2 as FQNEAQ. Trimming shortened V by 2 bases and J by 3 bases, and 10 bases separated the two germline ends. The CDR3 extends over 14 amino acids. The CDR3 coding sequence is TGTGCCAGCAGCTTAAGGGGGAGAGACTATGGCTACACCTTC. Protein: CASSLRGRDYGYTF.

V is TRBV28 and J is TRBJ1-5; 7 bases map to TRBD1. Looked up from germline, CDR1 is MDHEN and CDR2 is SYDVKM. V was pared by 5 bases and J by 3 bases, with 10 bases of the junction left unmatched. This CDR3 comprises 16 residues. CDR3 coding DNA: TGTGCCAGCAGTCCCCACGAGGGACAGCCCAATCAGCCCCAGCATTTT. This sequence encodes CASSPHEGQPNQPQHF.

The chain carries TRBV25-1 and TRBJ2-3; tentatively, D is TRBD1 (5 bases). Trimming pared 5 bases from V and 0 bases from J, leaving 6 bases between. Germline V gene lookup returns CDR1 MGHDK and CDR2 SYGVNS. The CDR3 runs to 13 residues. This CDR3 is CASSYRSTDTQYF. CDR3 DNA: TGTGCCAGCAGTTACAGGAGCACAGATACGCAGTATTTT.

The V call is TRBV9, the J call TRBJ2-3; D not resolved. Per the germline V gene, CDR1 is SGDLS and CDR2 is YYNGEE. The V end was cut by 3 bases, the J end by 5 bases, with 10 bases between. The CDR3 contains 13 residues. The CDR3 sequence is CASSERGLDTQYF. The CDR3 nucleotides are TGTGCCAGCAGCGAGAGAGGCCTAGATACGCAGTATTTT.

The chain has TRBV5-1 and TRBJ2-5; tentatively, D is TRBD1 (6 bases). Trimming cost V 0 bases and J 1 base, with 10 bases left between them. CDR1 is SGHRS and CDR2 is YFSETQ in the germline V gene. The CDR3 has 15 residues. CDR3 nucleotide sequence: TGCGCCAGCAGCTTGGCCGGCAGGGGCCAAGAGACCCAGTACTTC. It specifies CASSLAGRGQETQYF. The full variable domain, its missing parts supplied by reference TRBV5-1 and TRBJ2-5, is KAGVTQTPRYLIKTRGQQVTLSCSPISGHRSVSWYQQTPGQGLQFLFEYFSETQRNKGNFPGRFSGRQFSNSRSEMNVSTLELGDSALYLCASSLAGRGQETQYFGPGTRLLVL.

The CDR3 sequence: CASSPMGQGVTQYF. CDR3 nucleotides: TGCGCCAGCAGCCCAATGGGACAGGGCGTGACCCAGTACTTC. The chain is built from TRBV5-1 and TRBJ2-5; 9 bases are a match to TRBD1. Germline V gene lookup returns CDR1 SGHRS and CDR2 YFSETQ. The CDR3 has 14 amino acids. The V gene end was trimmed by 4 bases and the J gene end by 7 bases; junction bases not matched to a gene: 8.

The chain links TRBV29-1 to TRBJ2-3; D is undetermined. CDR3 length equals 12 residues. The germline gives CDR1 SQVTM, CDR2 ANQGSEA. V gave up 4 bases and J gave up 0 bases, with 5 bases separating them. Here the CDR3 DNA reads TGCAGCGTTGCAACTAGCACAGATACGCAGTATTTT. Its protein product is CSVATSTDTQYF.

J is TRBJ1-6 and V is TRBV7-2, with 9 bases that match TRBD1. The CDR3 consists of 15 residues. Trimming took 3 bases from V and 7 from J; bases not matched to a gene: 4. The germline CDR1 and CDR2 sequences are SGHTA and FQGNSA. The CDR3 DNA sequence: TGTGCCAGCAGCTTCAGGGACAGGGAAAATTCACCCCTCCACTTT. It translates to CASSFRDRENSPLHF.

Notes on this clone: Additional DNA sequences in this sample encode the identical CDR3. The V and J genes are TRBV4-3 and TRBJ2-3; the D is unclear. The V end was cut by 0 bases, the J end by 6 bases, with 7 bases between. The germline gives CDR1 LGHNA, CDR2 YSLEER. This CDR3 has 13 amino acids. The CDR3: CASSQEAADTQYF. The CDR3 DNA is TGCGCCAGCAGCCAAGAGGCGGCGGATACGCAGTATTTT.

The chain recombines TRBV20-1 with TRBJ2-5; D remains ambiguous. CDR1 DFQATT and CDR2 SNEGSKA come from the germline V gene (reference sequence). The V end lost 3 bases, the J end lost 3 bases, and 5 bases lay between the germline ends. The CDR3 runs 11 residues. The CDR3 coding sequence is TGCAGTGCTAGTCCAGAAGAGACCCAGTACTTC. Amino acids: CSASPEETQYF.

For the CDR3, the DNA is TGTGCCAGCAGCTTCACCACAGGAAACACTGAAGCTTTCTTT. It is translated as CASSFTTGNTEAFF. The genes are TRBV5-4 and TRBJ1-1; D perhaps matches TRBD1 (5 bases). V dropped 2 bases and J dropped 2 bases, with 10 bases sitting between them. CDR3 length: 14 amino acids. The germline V gene encodes CDR1 SGHNT and CDR2 YYREEE (reference sequence).

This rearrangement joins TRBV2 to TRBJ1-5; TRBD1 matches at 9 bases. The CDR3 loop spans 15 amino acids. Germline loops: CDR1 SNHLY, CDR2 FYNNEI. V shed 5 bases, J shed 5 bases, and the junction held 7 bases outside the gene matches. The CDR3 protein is CASSRQGVIHQPQHF. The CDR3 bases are TGTGCCAGCAGTAGACAGGGGGTGATCCATCAGCCCCAGCATTTT.

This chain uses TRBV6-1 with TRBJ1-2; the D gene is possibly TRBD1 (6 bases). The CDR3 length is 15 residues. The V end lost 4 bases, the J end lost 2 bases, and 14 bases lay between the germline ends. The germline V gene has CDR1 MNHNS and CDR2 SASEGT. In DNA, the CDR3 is TGTGCCAGCAGTGTTACAGGGTTATCGAACTATGGCTACACCTTC. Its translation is CASSVTGLSNYGYTF.

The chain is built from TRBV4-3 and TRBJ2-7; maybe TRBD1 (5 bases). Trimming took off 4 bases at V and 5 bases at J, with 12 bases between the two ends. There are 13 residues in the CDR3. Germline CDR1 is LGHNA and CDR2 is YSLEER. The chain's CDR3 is CASSPHRLDEQYF. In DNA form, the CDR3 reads TGCGCCAGCAGCCCCCACAGGTTGGACGAGCAGTACTTC.

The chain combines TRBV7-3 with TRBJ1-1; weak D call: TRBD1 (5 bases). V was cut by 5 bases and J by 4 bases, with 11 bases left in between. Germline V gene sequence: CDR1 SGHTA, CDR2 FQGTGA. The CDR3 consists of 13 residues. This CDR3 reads CASSREGSTEAFF. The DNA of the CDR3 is TGTGCCAGCAGCAGGGAGGGGTCCACTGAAGCTTTCTTT.

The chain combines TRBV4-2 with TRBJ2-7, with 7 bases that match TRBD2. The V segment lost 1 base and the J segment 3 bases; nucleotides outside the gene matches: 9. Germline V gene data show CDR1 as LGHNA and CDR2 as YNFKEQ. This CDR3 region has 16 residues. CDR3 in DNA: TGTGCCAGCAGCCAAGGTCTAGCGGAAGATAGCTACGAGCAGTACTTC. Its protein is CASSQGLAEDSYEQYF.

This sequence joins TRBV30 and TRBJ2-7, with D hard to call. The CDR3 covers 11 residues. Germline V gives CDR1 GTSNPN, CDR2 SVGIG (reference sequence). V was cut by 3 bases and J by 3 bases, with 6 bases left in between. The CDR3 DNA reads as TGTGCCTGGAGCACAAACTACGAGCAGTACTTC. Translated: CAWSTNYEQYF.

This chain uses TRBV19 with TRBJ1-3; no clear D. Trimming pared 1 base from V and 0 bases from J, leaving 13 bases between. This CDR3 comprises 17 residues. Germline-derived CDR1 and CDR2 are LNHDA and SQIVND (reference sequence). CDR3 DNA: TGTGCCAGTAGTATAGGACCATCCTACTACTCTGGAAACACCATATATTTT. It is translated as CASSIGPSYYSGNTIYF.

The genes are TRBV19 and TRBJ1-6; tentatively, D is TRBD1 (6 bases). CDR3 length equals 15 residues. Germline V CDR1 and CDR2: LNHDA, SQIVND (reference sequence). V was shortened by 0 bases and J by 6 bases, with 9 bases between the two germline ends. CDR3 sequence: CASSIDGTSNSPLHF. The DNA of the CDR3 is TGTGCCAGTAGTATAGACGGGACAAGTAATTCACCCCTCCACTTT. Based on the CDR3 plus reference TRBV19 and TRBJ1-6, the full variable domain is DGGITQSPKYLFRKEGQNVTLSCEQNLNHDAMYWYRQDPGQGLRLIYYSQIVNDFQKGDIAEGYSVSREKKESFPLTVTSAQKNPTAFYLCASSIDGTSNSPLHFGNGTRLTVT.

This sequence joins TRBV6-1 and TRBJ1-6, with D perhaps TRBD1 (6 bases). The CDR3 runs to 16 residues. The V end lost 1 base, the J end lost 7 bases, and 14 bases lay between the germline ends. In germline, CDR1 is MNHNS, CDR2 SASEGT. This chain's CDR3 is CASSEGPGGHNSPLHF. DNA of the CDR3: TGTGCCAGCAGTGAAGGGCCGGGGGGCCACAATTCACCCCTCCACTTT.

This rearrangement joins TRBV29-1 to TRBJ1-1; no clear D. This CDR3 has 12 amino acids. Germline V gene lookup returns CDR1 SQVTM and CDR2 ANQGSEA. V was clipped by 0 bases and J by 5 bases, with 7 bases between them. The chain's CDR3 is CSVEDAGTEAFF. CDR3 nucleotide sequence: TGCAGCGTTGAAGATGCCGGGACTGAAGCTTTCTTT.